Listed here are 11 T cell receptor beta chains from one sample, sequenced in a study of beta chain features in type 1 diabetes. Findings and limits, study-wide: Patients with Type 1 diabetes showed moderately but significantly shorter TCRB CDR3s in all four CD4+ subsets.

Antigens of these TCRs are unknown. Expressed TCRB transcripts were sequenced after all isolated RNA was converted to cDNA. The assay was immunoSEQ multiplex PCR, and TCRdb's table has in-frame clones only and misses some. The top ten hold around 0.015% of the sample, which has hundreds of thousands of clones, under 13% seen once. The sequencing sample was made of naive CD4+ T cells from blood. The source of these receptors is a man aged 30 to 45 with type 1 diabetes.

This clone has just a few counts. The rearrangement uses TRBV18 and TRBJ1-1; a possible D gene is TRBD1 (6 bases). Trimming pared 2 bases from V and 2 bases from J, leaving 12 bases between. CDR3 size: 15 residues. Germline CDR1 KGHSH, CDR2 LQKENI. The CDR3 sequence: CASSPRTVTNTEAFF. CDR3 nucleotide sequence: TGTGCCAGCTCACCAAGGACAGTCACTAACACTGAAGCTTTCTTT.

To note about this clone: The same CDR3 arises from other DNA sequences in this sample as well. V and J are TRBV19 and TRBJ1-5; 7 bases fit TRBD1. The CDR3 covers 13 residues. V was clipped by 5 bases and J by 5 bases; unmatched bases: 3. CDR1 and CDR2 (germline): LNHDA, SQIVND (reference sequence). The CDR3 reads CASSPDRDQPQHF. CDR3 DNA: TGTGCCAGTAGTCCCGACAGGGATCAGCCCCAGCATTTT.

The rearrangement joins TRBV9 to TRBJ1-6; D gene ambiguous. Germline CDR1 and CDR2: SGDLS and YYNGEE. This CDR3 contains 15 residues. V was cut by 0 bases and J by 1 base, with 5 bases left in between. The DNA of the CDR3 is TGTGCCAGCAGCGTAGGCGGATCCTATAATTCACCCCTCCACTTT. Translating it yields CASSVGGSYNSPLHF.

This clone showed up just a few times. The CDR3 DNA sequence: TGTGCCAGCAGTGGGACTAGCGGGGGATTTACGAAGCAGTACTTC. Amino acid sequence: CASSGTSGGFTKQYF. This chain connects TRBV7-8 to TRBJ2-7, with TRBD2 matching over 14 bases. Trimming cost V 6 bases and J 8 bases; bases outside gene matches: 9. The CDR3 is 15 residues long. CDR1 is SGHVS, CDR2 FQNEAQ, per germline.

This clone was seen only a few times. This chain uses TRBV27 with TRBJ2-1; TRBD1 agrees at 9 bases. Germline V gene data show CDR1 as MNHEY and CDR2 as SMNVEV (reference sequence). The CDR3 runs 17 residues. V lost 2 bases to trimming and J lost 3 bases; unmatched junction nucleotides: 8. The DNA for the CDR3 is TGTGCCAGCAGTTTACGATTTCGGGACAGGGTCTACAATGAGCAGTTCTTC. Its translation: CASSLRFRDRVYNEQFF.

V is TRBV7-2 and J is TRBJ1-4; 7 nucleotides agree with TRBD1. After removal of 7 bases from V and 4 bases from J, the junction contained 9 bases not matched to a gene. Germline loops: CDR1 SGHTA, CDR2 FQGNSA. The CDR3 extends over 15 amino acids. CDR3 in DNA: TGTGCCAGCACCGCTTTCCGGGACAGTAATGAAAAACTGTTTTTT. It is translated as CASTAFRDSNEKLFF.

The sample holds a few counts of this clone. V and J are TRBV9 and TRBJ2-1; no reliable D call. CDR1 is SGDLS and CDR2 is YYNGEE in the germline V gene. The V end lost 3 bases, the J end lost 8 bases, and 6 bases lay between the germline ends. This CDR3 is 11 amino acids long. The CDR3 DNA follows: TGTGCCAGCAGCGGGGCAGATGAGCAGTTCTTC. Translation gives CASSGADEQFF.

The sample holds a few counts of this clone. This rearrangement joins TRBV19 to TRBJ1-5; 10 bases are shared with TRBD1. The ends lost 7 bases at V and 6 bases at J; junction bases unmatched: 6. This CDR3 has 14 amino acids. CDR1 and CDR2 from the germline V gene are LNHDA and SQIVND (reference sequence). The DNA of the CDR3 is TGTGCCAGTACGGACAGGGGGAGGGCTCAGCCCCAGCATTTT. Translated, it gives CASTDRGRAQPQHF.

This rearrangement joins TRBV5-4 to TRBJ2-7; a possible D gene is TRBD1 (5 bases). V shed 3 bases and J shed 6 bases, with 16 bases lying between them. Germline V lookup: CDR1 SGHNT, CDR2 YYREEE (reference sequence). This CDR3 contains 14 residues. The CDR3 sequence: CASSSEPGLREQYF. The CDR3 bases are TGTGCCAGCAGCTCCGAACCAGGGCTCCGCGAGCAGTACTTC.

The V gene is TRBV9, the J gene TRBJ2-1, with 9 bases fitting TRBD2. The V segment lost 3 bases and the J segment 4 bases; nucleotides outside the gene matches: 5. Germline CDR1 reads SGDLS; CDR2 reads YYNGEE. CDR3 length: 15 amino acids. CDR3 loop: CASSATSGLYNEQFF. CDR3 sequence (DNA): TGTGCCAGCAGCGCGACTAGCGGCCTGTACAATGAGCAGTTCTTC.

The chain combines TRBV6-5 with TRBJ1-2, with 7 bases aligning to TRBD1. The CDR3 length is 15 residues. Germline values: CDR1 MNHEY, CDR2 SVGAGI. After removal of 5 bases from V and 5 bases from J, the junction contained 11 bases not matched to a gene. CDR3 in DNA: TGTGCCAGCAGTCGACAGGGCCCACCGCCGTATGGCTACACCTTC. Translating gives CASSRQGPPPYGYTF.